This TCR beta chain comes out of a study of CD8 T cells in ankylosing spondylitis. There are many counts of this clonotype. Antigen specificity is unknown. General study points: Within peripheral blood, clones linked to disease were CD8+ and relatively rare. About 8 highly homologous variants made up a TCR beta motif, and this motif appeared characteristic of ankylosing spondylitis blood. Previous work reported some of these motif variants in the synovial fluid and blood of reactive arthritis. As reported, disease-linked clones showed significant enrichment in matched ankylosing spondylitis synovial fluid.

Germline lookup yields CDR1 ENHRY and CDR2 SYGVKD. The ends lost 4 bases at V and 1 base at J; junction bases unmatched: 10. This CDR3 is 17 amino acids long. Preparation of TCR beta libraries was done by quantitative 5'-RACE with molecular barcodes. Via MiXCR, TCRdb re-called the 5' RACE reads, giving one row per CDR3 protein. This table holds around 490,000 distinct CDR3 sequences, about 5.2% found once. The sequence was obtained from a male donor with ankylosing spondylitis. The chain carries TRBV10-3 and TRBJ1-2; TRBD1 aligns across 9 bases. Sequenced sample: blood, either unsorted or a sorted T cell fraction (not recorded which). In DNA, the CDR3 is TGTGCCATCAGTGTTAAGGACAGGGGAGACCTTAACTATGGCTACACCTTC. Protein product: CAISVKDRGDLNYGYTF.